This T cell receptor beta chain was sequenced for a study of human T cells and chemical hapten exposure. About the study: The use of 2% DPC on roughly 2 cm by roughly 2 cm of upper inner arm skin constituted sensitization. General study results and limits: PT1 expanded TCR counts and patch test score correlated positively. Compared to controls, expanded TCRs made significantly more large clusters of similar CDR3s.

Stated time point: pre-sensitization, week 0. The sample's treatment: therapeutic diphenylcyclopropenone sensitization with weekly scalp DPC. Alopecia patients between 18 and 70 years old and suitable for DPC were used as donors. There are many counts of this clonotype. The antigen is undetermined. One entry per CDR3 protein results from TCRdb running MiXCR on the RACE reads. The table includes 95,000 to 100,000 distinct CDR3 sequences, 9.5% to 14% detected once. This CDR3 has 14 residues. Trimming took 2 bases from V and 2 from J; bases not matched to a gene: 2. CDR1 and CDR2 (germline): SGDLS, YYNGEE.

The starting material was whole blood, obtained in connection with sensitization to the hapten diphenylcyclopropenone (DPC). The clonotype comes from a woman aged 60-75 years with alopecia areata. Some clones in this sample may be carry-over from other donors' samples. The chain is built from TRBV9 and TRBJ2-3; 7 bases map to TRBD2. CDR3 nucleotides: TGTGCCAGCAGCGTCTGGGACTACACAGATACGCAGTATTTT. Protein product: CASSVWDYTDTQYF.